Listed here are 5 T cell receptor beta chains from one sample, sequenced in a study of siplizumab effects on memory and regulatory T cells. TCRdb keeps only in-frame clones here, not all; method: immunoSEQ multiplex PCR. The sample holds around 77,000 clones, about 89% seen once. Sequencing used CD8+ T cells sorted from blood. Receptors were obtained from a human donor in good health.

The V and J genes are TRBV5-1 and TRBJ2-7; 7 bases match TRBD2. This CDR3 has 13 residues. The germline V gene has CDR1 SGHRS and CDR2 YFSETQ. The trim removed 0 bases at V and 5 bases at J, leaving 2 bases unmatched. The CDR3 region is CASSLAGGDEQYF. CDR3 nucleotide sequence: TGCGCCAGCAGCTTGGCGGGGGGAGACGAGCAGTACTTC.

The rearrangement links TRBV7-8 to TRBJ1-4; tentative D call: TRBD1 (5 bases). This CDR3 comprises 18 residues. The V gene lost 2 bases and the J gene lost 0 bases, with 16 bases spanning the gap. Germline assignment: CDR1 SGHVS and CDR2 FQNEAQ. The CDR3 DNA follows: TGTGCCAGCAGCTTAAATGAAGCCGGAGGGGCAACTAATGAAAAACTGTTTTTT. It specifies CASSLNEAGGATNEKLFF.

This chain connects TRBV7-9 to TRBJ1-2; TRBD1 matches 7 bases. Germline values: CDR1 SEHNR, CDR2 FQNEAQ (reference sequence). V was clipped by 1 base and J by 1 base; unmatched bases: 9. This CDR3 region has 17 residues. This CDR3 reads CASSLVTGLPLNYGYTF. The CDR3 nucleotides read TGTGCCAGCAGCTTAGTGACAGGGTTGCCTCTTAACTATGGCTACACCTTC. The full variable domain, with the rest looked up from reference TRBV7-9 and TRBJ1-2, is DTGVSQNPRHKITKRGQNVTFRCDPISEHNRLYWYRQTLGQGPEFLTYFQNEAQLEKSRLLSDRFSAERPKGSFSTLEIQRTEQGDSAMYLCASSLVTGLPLNYGYTFGSGTRLTVV.

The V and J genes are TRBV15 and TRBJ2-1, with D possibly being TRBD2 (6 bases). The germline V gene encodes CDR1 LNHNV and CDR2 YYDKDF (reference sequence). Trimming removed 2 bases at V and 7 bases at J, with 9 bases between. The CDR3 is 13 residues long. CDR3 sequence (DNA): TGTGCCACCAGCAGAAGACTAGGAAATGAGCAGTTCTTC. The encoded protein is CATSRRLGNEQFF.

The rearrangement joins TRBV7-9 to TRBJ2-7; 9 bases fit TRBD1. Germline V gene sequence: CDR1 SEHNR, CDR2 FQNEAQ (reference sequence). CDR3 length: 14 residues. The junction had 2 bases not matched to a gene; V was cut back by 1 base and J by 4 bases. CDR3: CASSLVGTGYEQYF. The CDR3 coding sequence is TGTGCCAGCAGCTTAGTAGGGACAGGGTACGAGCAGTACTTC.